These 12 T cell receptor beta chains share one sample of origin, sequenced in a study of blood T cell repertoires in COVID-19. TCRdb keeps only in-frame clones here, not all; method: immunoSEQ multiplex PCR. The sample holds hundreds of thousands of clones, 70% to 90% seen once. Source material: peripheral blood. These receptors were obtained from a middle-aged woman who had recovered from COVID-19.

The chain uses TRBV18 and TRBJ2-2; unclear D gene. Germline CDR1 KGHSH, CDR2 LQKENI. Deletions cut 2 bases from V and 5 bases from J, with 9 bases between. The CDR3 is 14 amino acids. CDR3 sequence (DNA): TGTGCCAGCTCACCATTTGCCGGGACCGGGGAGCTGTTTTTT. Translated: CASSPFAGTGELFF. Using reference TRBV18 and TRBJ2-2 for the parts outside the CDR3, the full variable domain is NAGVMQNPRHLVRRRGQEARLRCSPMKGHSHVYWYRQLPEEGLKFMVYLQKENIIDESGMPKERFSAEFPKEGPSILRIQQVVRGDSAAYFCASSPFAGTGELFFGEGSRLTVL.

As for this clone: One end of the junction is discordant with germline, which a read error may explain. V usage is TRBV6-1 and J usage is TRBJ1-2; TRBD1 might be the D (5 bases). The CDR3 spans 12 residues. Per germline, CDR1 MNHNS and CDR2 SASEGT. The CDR3 loop is CASSEVGLGYTF. The CDR3 coding sequence is TGTGCCAGCAGCGAAGTGGGGCTCGGCTACACCTTC.

The chain recombines TRBV7-9 with TRBJ1-6, with D tentatively TRBD1 (5 bases). This CDR3 has 15 residues. CDR1 SEHNR and CDR2 FQNEAQ come from the germline V gene (reference sequence). With 5 bases removed from V and 10 bases from J, the gap between germline ends came to 18 bases. The CDR3 region is CASSSWTRTNSPLHF. DNA of the CDR3: TGTGCCAGCAGCAGTTGGACACGGACAAACTCACCCCTCCACTTT.

The chain employs TRBV5-1 and TRBJ1-1; 9 nucleotides match TRBD1. Germline lookup yields CDR1 SGHRS and CDR2 YFSETQ. The trim removed 4 bases at V and 7 bases at J, leaving 11 bases unmatched. The CDR3 is 15 amino acids. For the CDR3, the DNA is TGCGCCAGCAGCGACCACCGGGACAGGGCCTTTGAAGCTTTCTTT. It codes for CASSDHRDRAFEAFF.

V gene TRBV27 combines with J gene TRBJ2-7, with 13 bases that match TRBD2. The CDR3 has 16 amino acids. After removal of 0 bases from V and 2 bases from J, the junction contained 1 base not matched to a gene. From germline, CDR1 is MNHEY and CDR2 SMNVEV (reference sequence). Here the CDR3 reads CASSLSGTSGTYEQYF. DNA for the CDR3: TGTGCCAGCAGTTTATCCGGGACTAGCGGGACCTACGAGCAGTACTTC.

The chain is built from TRBV6-6 and TRBJ1-2; TRBD1 matches at 10 bases. V was pared by 2 bases and J by 6 bases, with 6 bases of the junction left unmatched. This CDR3 has 15 residues. Per germline, CDR1 MNHNY and CDR2 SVGAGI (reference sequence). The CDR3 reads CASSYPGQGSHGYTF. CDR3 sequence (DNA): TGTGCCAGCAGTTACCCGGGACAGGGGTCCCATGGCTACACCTTC.

The rearrangement joins TRBV28 to TRBJ2-7, with 7 bases fitting TRBD1. Germline V gene lookup returns CDR1 MDHEN and CDR2 SYDVKM. V shed 5 bases, J shed 0 bases, and the junction held 7 bases outside the gene matches. This CDR3 is 15 amino acids long. CDR3 nucleotides: TGTGCCAGCAGTCCCATTCGGACAGGCTCCTACGAGCAGTACTTC. This encodes CASSPIRTGSYEQYF.

The CDR3 here is CASSLGRTSGSRGTGELFF. In DNA, the CDR3 is TGTGCCAGCAGCCTCGGTAGGACTAGCGGGAGTAGGGGCACCGGGGAGCTGTTTTTT. The rearrangement joins TRBV7-3 to TRBJ2-2; 13 positions match TRBD2. Trimming took 5 bases from V and 4 from J; bases not matched to a gene: 13. CDR1 is SGHTA and CDR2 is FQGTGA in the germline V gene. The CDR3 totals 19 residues.

V is TRBV13 and J is TRBJ2-7, with 9 bases that match TRBD1. This CDR3 has 15 amino acids. The ends lost 0 bases at V and 3 bases at J; junction bases unmatched: 3. Germline CDR1 is PRHDT and CDR2 is FYEKMQ (reference sequence). The CDR3 region is CASSLGGQGYYEQYF. The DNA of the CDR3 is TGTGCCAGCAGCTTAGGGGGACAGGGCTACTACGAGCAGTACTTC.

This clone was counted a single time. CDR3 loop: CASSLGTSRGGYTF. The CDR3 DNA is TGTGCCAGCAGCTTGGGGACTAGTCGGGGAGGCTACACCTTC. This sequence joins TRBV5-6 and TRBJ1-2; D uncertain. This CDR3 has 14 amino acids. The V gene's germline CDR1 is SGHDT and CDR2 YYEEEE. Trimming removed 0 bases at V and 8 bases at J, with 14 bases between.

The gene calls are TRBV6-5 and TRBJ1-3; 7 nucleotides agree with TRBD1. V shed 7 bases, J shed 7 bases, and the junction held 7 bases outside the gene matches. CDR1 is MNHEY and CDR2 is SVGAGI in the germline V gene. The CDR3 has 13 amino acids. The CDR3 is CASTMQGVNTIYF. CDR3 coding DNA: TGTGCCAGCACCATGCAGGGGGTGAACACCATATATTTT.

This clone has more than one count but fewer than ten. V and J are TRBV5-6 and TRBJ2-5, with a possible D match to TRBD2 (5 bases). The V end lost 1 base, the J end lost 9 bases, and 13 bases lay between the germline ends. The CDR3 runs 13 residues. Germline V gives CDR1 SGHDT, CDR2 YYEEEE. The DNA for the CDR3 is TGTGCCAGCAGCTTGAGTCAGTATAGCGCCCAGTACTTC. This translates into CASSLSQYSAQYF. Complete variable domain (other parts from reference TRBV5-6 and TRBJ2-5): DAGVTQSPTHLIKTRGQQVTLRCSPKSGHDTVSWYQQALGQGPQFIFQYYEEEERQRGNFPDRFSGHQFPNYSSELNVNALLLGDSALYLCASSLSQYSAQYFGPGTRLLVL.